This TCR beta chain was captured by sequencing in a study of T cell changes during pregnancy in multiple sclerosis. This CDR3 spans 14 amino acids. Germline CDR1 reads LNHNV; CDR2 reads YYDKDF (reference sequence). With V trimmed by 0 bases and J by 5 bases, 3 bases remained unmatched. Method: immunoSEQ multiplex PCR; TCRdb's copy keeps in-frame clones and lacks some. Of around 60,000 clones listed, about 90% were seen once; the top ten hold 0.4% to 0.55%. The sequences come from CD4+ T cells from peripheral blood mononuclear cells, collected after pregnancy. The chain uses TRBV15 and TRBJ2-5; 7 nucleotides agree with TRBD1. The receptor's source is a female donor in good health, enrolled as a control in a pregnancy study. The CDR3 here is CATSRDRGIETQYF. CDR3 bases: TGTGCCACCAGCAGAGACAGGGGGATCGAGACCCAGTACTTC.